The 24 T cell receptor beta chains presented below share a single source sample, sequenced in a study of PD-1 blockade in classical Hodgkin lymphoma. Generated by immunoSEQ multiplex PCR, the TCRdb table keeps only in-frame clones and is missing some. Altogether roughly 8,100 clones are present, about nine tenths being singletons, with the ten largest covering about 1.7%. Every single patient, without exception, relapsed after autologous stem cell transplantation, and brentuximab vedotin exposure varied. Using magnetic negative selection, the CD4+ T cells were separated out of thawed PBMCs. The sequencing used CD4+ T cells from blood, collected at baseline. The receptors were sampled from a human donor with classical Hodgkin lymphoma.

The rearrangement uses TRBV6-6 and TRBJ2-7; D call uncertain. CDR1 is MNHNY, CDR2 SVGAGI, per germline (reference sequence). V lost 2 bases to trimming and J lost 3 bases, with 2 bases between them. The CDR3 consists of 11 residues. The CDR3 sequence: CASSYIYEQYF. CDR3 DNA sequence: TGTGCCAGCAGTTACATCTACGAGCAGTACTTC.

The gene calls are TRBV9 and TRBJ1-1, with D unclear. Germline-derived CDR1 and CDR2 are SGDLS and YYNGEE. V dropped 4 bases and J dropped 3 bases, with 16 bases sitting between them. The CDR3 is 15 amino acids. The CDR3 coding sequence is TGTGCCAGCAGCTTGGGGTCCCAGTGGGACACTGAAGCTTTCTTT. This translates into CASSLGSQWDTEAFF.

The chain carries TRBV4-2 and TRBJ2-5; a possible D gene is TRBD2 (5 bases). Trimming took 3 bases from V and 0 from J, leaving 11 bases between them. The CDR3 contains 15 residues. The germline CDR1 and CDR2 sequences are LGHNA and YNFKEQ. The CDR3 protein is CASSHRTDYQETQYF. The CDR3 nucleotides read TGTGCCAGCAGCCATAGGACGGACTACCAAGAGACCCAGTACTTC.

This chain connects TRBV28 to TRBJ1-2, with D perhaps matching TRBD1 (6 bases). Germline V CDR1 and CDR2: MDHEN, SYDVKM. This CDR3 contains 11 residues. Trimming stripped 8 bases from V and 5 bases from J, with 9 bases between. The CDR3 region is CASLQGYGYTF. As DNA, the CDR3 is TGTGCCAGCCTGCAGGGGTATGGCTACACCTTC.

J is TRBJ1-5 and V is TRBV16, with TRBD1 matching 11 bases. The germline V gene has CDR1 KGHSY and CDR2 FQNENV. The length of the CDR3 is 16 residues. Trimming at V came to 2 bases and at J to 2 bases, leaving 2 bases not matched to a gene. CDR3 nucleotide sequence: TGTGCCAGCAGCCAAGGGGGACAGGGGGGCAATCAGCCCCAGCATTTT. As protein: CASSQGGQGGNQPQHF. The variable domain in full, completed from reference TRBV16 and TRBJ1-5, reads GEEVAQTPKHLVRGEGQKAKLYCAPIKGHSYVFWYQQVLKNEFKFLISFQNENVFDETGMPKERFSAKCLPNSPCSLEIQATKLEDSAVYFCASSQGGQGGNQPQHFGDGTRLSIL.

The chain carries TRBV5-1 and TRBJ2-1; D is perhaps TRBD1 or TRBD2 (5 bases each). V lost 0 bases, J lost 10 bases, and 17 bases lay in between. From germline, CDR1 is SGHRS and CDR2 YFSETQ. CDR3 length: 15 amino acids. In nucleotides, the CDR3 is TGCGCCAGCAGCTTGGGGGGGAAAAACGTCAAAGAGCAGTTCTTC. Protein sequence: CASSLGGKNVKEQFF.

This chain joins TRBV9 and TRBJ2-7; D may be TRBD1 (6 bases). CDR1 and CDR2 from the germline V gene are SGDLS and YYNGEE. Trimming removed 0 bases from V and 10 bases from J, with 20 bases in between. This CDR3 is 15 amino acids long. CDR3: CASSVEATGTIGQYF. The DNA of the CDR3 is TGTGCCAGCAGCGTAGAGGCAACCGGGACAATCGGCCAGTACTTC. Full variable domain (missing parts from reference TRBV9 and TRBJ2-7): DSGVTQTPKHLITATGQRVTLRCSPRSGDLSVYWYQQSLDQGLQFLIQYYNGEERAKGNILERFSAQQFPDLHSELNLSSLELGDSALYFCASSVEATGTIGQYFGPGTRLTVT.

The genes are TRBV5-4 and TRBJ2-1; TRBD2 aligns across 8 bases. This CDR3 comprises 16 residues. CDR1 SGHNT and CDR2 YYREEE come from the germline V gene (reference sequence). The V and J ends lost 4 bases and 10 bases, in that order; junction bases with no gene match: 16. CDR3 in DNA: TGTGCCAGCAGCCGGGAGGCGGGAGCGGGAGTGAGGGAGCAGTTCTTC. Protein: CASSREAGAGVREQFF.

The rearrangement links TRBV5-1 to TRBJ2-7; 7 positions match TRBD1. CDR3 length: 14 residues. CDR1 is SGHRS, CDR2 YFSETQ, per germline. Trimming removed 0 bases from V and 1 base from J; junction bases left unmatched: 1. The CDR3 here is CASSLAGQSYEQYF. CDR3 DNA sequence: TGCGCCAGCAGCTTGGCGGGACAGTCCTACGAGCAGTACTTC. Combining the CDR3 with reference TRBV5-1 and TRBJ2-7 gives the whole variable domain KAGVTQTPRYLIKTRGQQVTLSCSPISGHRSVSWYQQTPGQGLQFLFEYFSETQRNKGNFPGRFSGRQFSNSRSEMNVSTLELGDSALYLCASSLAGQSYEQYFGPGTRLTVT.

V and J are TRBV28 and TRBJ1-1; possibly TRBD1 for D (6 bases). The CDR3 has 15 amino acids. Trimming took 4 bases from V and 6 from J, leaving 18 bases between them. Germline V gene lookup returns CDR1 MDHEN and CDR2 SYDVKM. In DNA form, the CDR3 reads TGTGCCAGCAGTTCTAATCCGACAGGCATCTCTGAAGCTTTCTTT. Encoded protein: CASSSNPTGISEAFF.

The rearrangement links TRBV18 to TRBJ2-7; 8 nucleotides line up with TRBD1. The V gene's germline CDR1 is KGHSH and CDR2 LQKENI. There are 14 residues in the CDR3. With V trimmed by 3 bases and J by 2 bases, 3 bases remained unmatched. DNA of the CDR3: TGTGCCAGCTCACCTAGGACAGGGACCTACGAGCAGTACTTC. Translation: CASSPRTGTYEQYF.

The rearrangement links TRBV5-4 to TRBJ2-3, with D possibly being TRBD2 (5 bases). V lost 4 bases, J lost 2 bases, and 17 bases lay in between. Germline values: CDR1 SGHNT, CDR2 YYREEE (reference sequence). This CDR3 contains 16 residues. The DNA for the CDR3 is TGTGCCAGCAGCCCGGCCCCGAGCGGACTCACAGATACGCAGTATTTT. It specifies CASSPAPSGLTDTQYF.

This chain joins TRBV2 and TRBJ1-4; possibly TRBD1 for D (6 bases). The length of the CDR3 is 13 residues. The V and J ends lost 10 bases and 4 bases respectively, with 13 bases between them. Per the germline V gene, CDR1 is SNHLY and CDR2 is FYNNEI. CDR3 sequence (DNA): TGTGCCACCCGCCGGGACAATAATGAAAAACTGTTTTTT. It translates to CATRRDNNEKLFF.

The chain has TRBV11-2 and TRBJ1-4; D possibly corresponds to TRBD1 (5 bases). This CDR3 comprises 16 residues. V lost 5 bases and J 4 bases, leaving 17 bases between the germline ends. From germline, CDR1 is SGHAT and CDR2 FQNNGV. CDR3 protein: CASSQGARSYNEKLFF. The CDR3 DNA follows: TGTGCCAGCAGCCAAGGGGCCCGGAGCTATAATGAAAAACTGTTTTTT.

This clone was seen a single time. CDR3 DNA: TGTGCCAGTAGAAATTGGGGCCTGGATCGAGCTGAAGCTTTCTTT. Translated: CASRNWGLDRAEAFF. V usage is TRBV19 and J usage is TRBJ1-1; maybe TRBD1 (5 bases). This CDR3 spans 15 amino acids. From germline, CDR1 is LNHDA and CDR2 SQIVND (reference sequence). V shed 6 bases and J shed 6 bases, with 20 bases lying between them.

J is TRBJ2-7 and V is TRBV5-8, with TRBD2 as a possible D gene (6 bases). Looked up from germline, CDR1 is SGHTS and CDR2 is YDEGEE. With 1 base removed from V and 4 bases from J, the gap between germline ends came to 18 bases. The CDR3 length is 16 residues. CDR3 bases: TGTGCCAGCAGCTTGCCGGGATCCTATAGCGGATACGAGCAGTACTTC. It specifies CASSLPGSYSGYEQYF.

The V gene is TRBV27, the J gene TRBJ1-1; 7 nucleotides align to TRBD1. Germline V gives CDR1 MNHEY, CDR2 SMNVEV (reference sequence). Trimming removed 3 bases from V and 3 bases from J; junction bases left unmatched: 7. The CDR3 runs 15 residues. CDR3 protein: CASSFYRGRDTEAFF. DNA of the CDR3: TGTGCCAGCAGTTTCTACAGGGGTCGGGACACTGAAGCTTTCTTT.

This clone was seen once. V usage is TRBV11-3 and J usage is TRBJ2-5; D gene ambiguous. The germline V gene has CDR1 SGHNT and CDR2 YENEEA. Trimming pared 5 bases from V and 0 bases from J, leaving 4 bases between. CDR3 length equals 12 residues. As DNA, the CDR3 is TGTGCCAGCAGCGAGAACCAAGAGACCCAGTACTTC. It specifies CASSENQETQYF.

The chain recombines TRBV25-1 with TRBJ2-2; D call uncertain. The CDR3 runs 15 residues. V lost 5 bases and J 4 bases, leaving 14 bases between the germline ends. CDR1 is MGHDK and CDR2 is SYGVNS in the germline V gene. Here the CDR3 DNA reads TGTGCCAGCAGTCTCCGAGGCTACGGCACCGGGGAGCTGTTTTTT. The encoded protein is CASSLRGYGTGELFF.

V usage is TRBV18 and J usage is TRBJ1-2, with TRBD1 matching over 12 bases. CDR3 length equals 17 residues. Trimming at V came to 3 bases and at J to 8 bases, leaving 13 bases not matched to a gene. The germline gives CDR1 KGHSH, CDR2 LQKENI. This chain's CDR3 is CASSPSGTGGRLEGYTF. The CDR3 nucleotides read TGTGCCAGCTCACCGTCCGGGACAGGGGGCAGGCTAGAAGGCTACACCTTC.

The chain has TRBV5-4 and TRBJ2-1, with 8 bases fitting TRBD1. Germline V lookup: CDR1 SGHNT, CDR2 YYREEE (reference sequence). The CDR3 spans 15 residues. The V gene end was trimmed by 4 bases and the J gene end by 4 bases; junction bases not matched to a gene: 7. The CDR3 region is CASSRSRTGYNEQFF. CDR3 nucleotides: TGTGCCAGCAGCCGCTCCCGGACAGGGTACAATGAGCAGTTCTTC.

The J gene is TRBJ2-3, the V gene TRBV18, with TRBD2 matching 12 bases. The germline V gene encodes CDR1 KGHSH and CDR2 LQKENI. With 6 bases clipped from V and 5 bases from J, the junction kept 6 bases outside the gene matches. The CDR3 loop spans 15 amino acids. The CDR3 loop is CASSTLAGGQDTQYF. The CDR3, as DNA: TGTGCCAGCTCGACACTAGCGGGGGGCCAAGATACGCAGTATTTT.

V gene TRBV28 combines with J gene TRBJ1-2; D uncertain. This CDR3 contains 12 residues. V lost 6 bases to trimming and J lost 8 bases, with 13 bases between them. CDR1 and CDR2 from the germline V gene are MDHEN and SYDVKM. The CDR3 is CASSPEVWGYTF. The DNA for the CDR3 is TGTGCCAGCAGCCCGGAAGTGTGGGGCTACACCTTC.

V gene TRBV5-6 combines with J gene TRBJ2-5; 9 nucleotides match TRBD1. This CDR3 has 15 amino acids. Trimming removed 1 base from V and 5 bases from J; junction bases left unmatched: 6. In germline, CDR1 is SGHDT, CDR2 YYEEEE. The CDR3 DNA is TGTGCCAGCAGCTTGCTCACAGGGGGCTATGAGACCCAGTACTTC. Amino acids: CASSLLTGGYETQYF.